Shown below are 8 T cell receptor beta chains from a single sample sequenced in a study of T cells after yellow fever vaccination. TCRdb reanalysed the 5' RACE reads using MiXCR and keeps one entry per CDR3 protein. The data show 450,000 to 550,000 distinct CDR3 sequences, 21% seen once. The sample here was PBMCs, taken approximately 22 days after the first yellow fever vaccination. These receptors came from a young man who received the YFV17D yellow fever vaccine.

The chain uses TRBV5-1 and TRBJ2-4; 8 bases fit TRBD1. CDR1 is SGHRS and CDR2 is YFSETQ in the germline V gene. This CDR3 comprises 16 residues. The V and J ends lost 0 bases and 6 bases, in that order; junction bases with no gene match: 8. This chain's CDR3 is CASSLGTGGSRNIQYF. The CDR3 DNA reads TGCGCCAGCAGCTTGGGCACAGGGGGTTCACGAAACATTCAGTACTTC. The full variable domain, with the rest looked up from reference TRBV5-1 and TRBJ2-4, is KAGVTQTPRYLIKTRGQQVTLSCSPISGHRSVSWYQQTPGQGLQFLFEYFSETQRNKGNFPGRFSGRQFSNSRSEMNVSTLELGDSALYLCASSLGTGGSRNIQYFGAGTRLSVL.

This clonotype occurred a few times. The chain has TRBV6-5 and TRBJ2-1; D gene unclear. This CDR3 region has 11 residues. The germline V gene has CDR1 MNHEY and CDR2 SVGAGI. V gave up 3 bases and J gave up 6 bases, with 3 bases separating them. The DNA of the CDR3 is TGTGCCAGCAGTTATGGCAATGAGCAGTTCTTC. Translation: CASSYGNEQFF.

V is TRBV2 and J is TRBJ2-5; 11 bases fit TRBD2. The CDR3 is made up of 15 amino acids. Losses at the gene ends were 4 bases for V and 4 bases for J; bases not matched to a gene: 5. From germline, CDR1 is SNHLY and CDR2 FYNNEI. CDR3 in amino acids: CASSGTSGPGETQYF. CDR3 DNA: TGTGCCAGCAGTGGGACTAGCGGGCCAGGAGAGACCCAGTACTTC.

This clonotype came up a few times. The chain employs TRBV21-1 and TRBJ2-2; TRBD2, the table's D call, was not compared with the DNA. TRBV21-1 represents a pseudogene. CDR3 length: 14 residues. The CDR3 reads CAALAGANTGELFF. DNA for the CDR3: TGTGCCGCACTAGCGGGGGCCAACACCGGGGAGCTGTTTTTT.

Here the CDR3 DNA reads TGCAGCGGTCAGACAGAGAACACTGAAGCTTTCTTT. This gives the protein CSGQTENTEAFF. V gene TRBV29-1 combines with J gene TRBJ1-1; tentative D call: TRBD1 (5 bases). The CDR3 loop spans 12 amino acids. V was shortened by 7 bases and J by 1 base, with 10 bases between the two germline ends. The V gene's germline CDR1 is SQVTM and CDR2 ANQGSEA.

This clonotype showed up just a few times. The CDR3 sequence is CASSGIPGTTQETQYF. The CDR3 DNA reads as TGTGCCAGCAGCGGAATTCCCGGGACTACACAAGAGACCCAGTACTTC. The chain recombines TRBV27 with TRBJ2-5, with 7 bases that match TRBD2. The CDR3 has 16 amino acids. With 6 bases clipped from V and 2 bases from J, the junction kept 12 bases outside the gene matches. Germline V gene data show CDR1 as MNHEY and CDR2 as SMNVEV (reference sequence).

This chain links TRBV29-1 with TRBJ2-3, with TRBD1 matching 8 bases. The CDR3 is 15 amino acids. Germline V gene data show CDR1 as SQVTM and CDR2 as ANQGSEA. The ends lost 4 bases at V and 2 bases at J; junction bases unmatched: 8. The CDR3: CSVGVNRGITDTQYF. Written as DNA, the CDR3 is TGCAGCGTTGGGGTAAACAGGGGGATCACAGATACGCAGTATTTT.

This sequence joins TRBV6-1 and TRBJ2-7; TRBD1 aligns across 8 bases. Germline V gene data show CDR1 as MNHNS and CDR2 as SASEGT. Losses at the gene ends were 5 bases for V and 5 bases for J; bases not matched to a gene: 11. The CDR3 sequence is 15 residues long. CDR3 DNA: TGTGCCAGCAGTCGCCGCTCGGACAGGGTGGACGAGCAGTACTTC. Encoded protein: CASSRRSDRVDEQYF.